The 24 T cell receptor beta chains reported below all come from one sample, sequenced in a study of T cell responses to AZD1222 COVID-19 vaccine. Data came from immunoSEQ multiplex PCR; TCRdb stores just in-frame clones and leaves some out. There are around 80,000 clones in the sample; 75% to 95% occur only once, and 6.5% to 9.5% lies in the top ten. Material: peripheral blood, obtained 28 days after the second AZD1222 dose. Receptor source: an adult who received the AZD1222 COVID-19 vaccine.

J is TRBJ1-1 and V is TRBV27; D remains unclear. Trimming removed 2 bases at V and 5 bases at J, with 9 bases between. The CDR3 runs to 13 residues. Germline V gene lookup returns CDR1 MNHEY and CDR2 SMNVEV (reference sequence). CDR3 residues: CASSLQIGTEAFF. The CDR3 region has the DNA TGTGCCAGCAGTTTACAGATCGGGACTGAAGCTTTCTTT.

The chain is built from TRBV11-2 and TRBJ1-3; D remains unclear. The V end was cut by 5 bases, the J end by 0 bases, with 8 bases between. Germline V gene data show CDR1 as SGHAT and CDR2 as FQNNGV. This CDR3 spans 14 amino acids. The CDR3 region has the DNA TGTGCCAGCAGCCTCGGGAGCTCTGGAAACACCATATATTTT. Translating gives CASSLGSSGNTIYF.

As for this clone: Other DNA sequences in this specimen translate into the identical CDR3. The chain joins TRBV9 to TRBJ2-7; D is possibly TRBD1 or TRBD2 (5 bases each). Between the trimmed V and J ends, which lost 4 bases and 1 base, there was a span of 12 bases. This CDR3 comprises 14 residues. CDR1 and CDR2 from the germline V gene are SGDLS and YYNGEE. CDR3 nucleotides: TGTGCCAGCAGCCCGAGGGGTGGTTCCTACGAGCAGTACTTC. Its translation: CASSPRGGSYEQYF.

V usage is TRBV30 and J usage is TRBJ1-6; D gene uncertain. V was pared by 4 bases and J by 6 bases, with 7 bases between. This CDR3 spans 12 amino acids. Germline V gives CDR1 GTSNPN, CDR2 SVGIG (reference sequence). As DNA, the CDR3 is TGTGCCTGGAAGTGGGGTAATTCACCCCTCCACTTT. Its protein product is CAWKWGNSPLHF.

In this sample, this clone turned up once. The rearrangement links TRBV6-2 or TRBV6-3 to TRBJ2-6, with 7 bases identical to TRBD1. This CDR3 has 18 residues. Losses at the gene ends were 5 bases for V and 0 bases for J; bases not matched to a gene: 10. Germline-derived CDR1 and CDR2 are MNHEY and SVGEGT. This CDR3 reads CASSQRTGQNSGANVLTF. In DNA form, the CDR3 reads TGTGCCAGCAGTCAACGCACGGGACAGAACTCTGGGGCCAACGTCCTGACTTTC.

The J gene is TRBJ1-4, the V gene TRBV28; no reliable D call. The germline V gene has CDR1 MDHEN and CDR2 SYDVKM. V shed 7 bases and J shed 7 bases, with 13 bases lying between them. This CDR3 is built from 13 residues. For the CDR3, the DNA is TGTGCCAGCAAGGCGGGTTCTAGTGAAAAACTGTTTTTT. This codes for CASKAGSSEKLFF.

The CDR3 spells CASSLWGEKLFF. CDR3 DNA: TGTGCCAGCAGTTTATGGGGGGAAAAACTGTTTTTT. The chain carries TRBV12-3 or TRBV12-4 and TRBJ1-4, with a weak D call TRBD1 (5 bases). The CDR3 is 12 residues long. Between the trimmed V and J ends, which lost 2 bases and 8 bases, there was a span of 6 bases.

The table lists this clone with a count of one. The J gene is TRBJ2-1, the V gene TRBV9; 9 nucleotides line up with TRBD2. The length of the CDR3 is 16 residues. Germline V gene data show CDR1 as SGDLS and CDR2 as YYNGEE. V trimming: 0 bases; J trimming: 0 bases; junction bases outside the gene matches: 1. The CDR3 is CASSVGGLASYNEQFF. CDR3 nucleotides: TGTGCCAGCAGCGTAGGGGGACTAGCCTCCTACAATGAGCAGTTCTTC.

The chain combines TRBV24-1 with TRBJ2-1; D may match TRBD1 or TRBD2 (5 bases each). This CDR3 spans 14 amino acids. Germline assignment: CDR1 KGHDR and CDR2 SFDVKD. V lost 2 bases, J lost 8 bases, and 12 bases lay in between. The CDR3 nucleotides read TGTGCCACCAGTGATTCCTGGGGGTCCCATGAGCAGTTCTTC. As protein: CATSDSWGSHEQFF.

The chain carries TRBV29-1 and TRBJ1-1; D unresolved. This CDR3 contains 14 residues. With 5 bases removed from V and 2 bases from J, the gap between germline ends came to 15 bases. Germline V gene data show CDR1 as SQVTM and CDR2 as ANQGSEA. CDR3 loop: CSVSSLQSNTEAFF. CDR3 bases: TGCAGCGTTTCTTCCCTTCAGAGCAACACTGAAGCTTTCTTT.

V gene TRBV29-1 combines with J gene TRBJ1-5, with D uncertain. Germline lookup yields CDR1 SQVTM and CDR2 ANQGSEA. CDR3 length: 14 amino acids. Deletions cut 5 bases from V and 3 bases from J, with 14 bases between. In nucleotides, the CDR3 is TGCAGCGTTCAGTCCTCAGGAAACAATCAGCCCCAGCATTTT. It translates to CSVQSSGNNQPQHF.

V and J are TRBV12-3 or TRBV12-4 and TRBJ2-7, with D possibly matching TRBD1 (5 bases). Trimming removed 6 bases from V and 6 bases from J, with 12 bases in between. The CDR3 runs 12 residues. Here the CDR3 reads CASRHRSTEQYF. For the CDR3, the DNA is TGTGCCAGCAGACACAGGTCCACCGAGCAGTACTTC.

The rearrangement links TRBV5-5 to TRBJ2-5; 9 bases match TRBD1. The V gene end was trimmed by 4 bases and the J gene end by 5 bases; junction bases not matched to a gene: 6. The germline CDR1 and CDR2 sequences are SGHKS and YYEKEE (reference sequence). The CDR3 covers 14 residues. CDR3 DNA sequence: TGTGCCAGCAGCCCACAGGGGGCTCGGGAGACCCAGTACTTC. It is translated as CASSPQGARETQYF. Filled out from reference TRBV5-5 and TRBJ2-5, the complete variable domain reads DAGVTQSPTHLIKTRGQQVTLRCSPISGHKSVSWYQQVLGQGPQFIFQYYEKEERGRGNFPDRFSARQFPNYSSELNVNALLLGDSALYLCASSPQGARETQYFGPGTRLLVL.

A single count supports this clone. The rearrangement links TRBV4-1 to TRBJ1-4; unclear D gene. The CDR3 runs 13 residues. Trimming shortened V by 4 bases and J by 0 bases, and 3 bases separated the two germline ends. The germline CDR1 and CDR2 sequences are MGHRA and YSYEKL. DNA for the CDR3: TGCGCCAGCAGCCTTGCAACTAATGAAAAACTGTTTTTT. Encoded protein: CASSLATNEKLFF.

This clone appeared a single time. This chain connects TRBV6-5 to TRBJ2-7; TRBD1 is a possible D gene (6 bases). V was trimmed by 0 bases and J by 9 bases, leaving 15 bases between them. This CDR3 has 14 residues. CDR1 is MNHEY and CDR2 is SVGAGI in the germline V gene. In nucleotides, the CDR3 is TGTGCCAGCAGTTACTCGACCGGGCAGGGGAGGCAGTACTTC. Its translation: CASSYSTGQGRQYF.

A word on this clone: This sample also contains other DNA sequences that code for the same CDR3. V usage is TRBV30 and J usage is TRBJ1-4; maybe TRBD1 (6 bases). Trimming cost V 5 bases and J 8 bases, with 12 bases left between them. Germline CDR1 is GTSNPN and CDR2 is SVGIG (reference sequence). The CDR3 is 12 residues long. CDR3 residues: CAWSGGGEKLFF. The CDR3 coding sequence is TGTGCCTGGTCGGGGGGGGGCGAAAAACTGTTTTTT.

This clone is labeled medium-sized. The chain recombines TRBV13 with TRBJ2-7; possibly TRBD2 for D (6 bases). This CDR3 has 14 amino acids. CDR1 is PRHDT, CDR2 FYEKMQ, per germline (reference sequence). Deletions cut 5 bases from V and 4 bases from J, with 15 bases between. CDR3: CASSDRDFLYEQYF. The CDR3 DNA reads as TGTGCCAGCAGCGACCGGGACTTTCTGTACGAGCAGTACTTC.

The V and J genes are TRBV28 and TRBJ2-7; 9 nucleotides match TRBD1. V lost 10 bases, J lost 4 bases, and 14 bases stayed unmatched. The CDR3 is made up of 15 amino acids. Germline CDR1 reads MDHEN; CDR2 reads SYDVKM. This CDR3 reads CATGIQGALRYEQYF. The CDR3 nucleotides read TGTGCCACCGGGATACAGGGGGCATTGAGGTACGAGCAGTACTTC.

V and J are TRBV27 and TRBJ2-1, with a possible D match to TRBD2 (5 bases). V was cut by 6 bases and J by 7 bases, with 16 bases left in between. CDR1 is MNHEY and CDR2 is SMNVEV in the germline V gene (reference sequence). The CDR3 runs to 14 residues. CDR3 coding DNA: TGTGCCAGCAGAGGGTCACAGCGGCCTAATGAGCAGTTCTTC. Translation gives CASRGSQRPNEQFF.

The chain employs TRBV5-1 and TRBJ2-7; 15 nucleotides agree with TRBD2. CDR1 is SGHRS and CDR2 is YFSETQ in the germline V gene. V shed 2 bases, J shed 6 bases, and the junction held 6 bases outside the gene matches. The length of the CDR3 is 16 residues. CDR3 nucleotide sequence: TGCGCCAGCAGCTTAACAGTGGGACTAGCGGGAGGCGAGCAGTACTTC. Its protein is CASSLTVGLAGGEQYF. The complete variable domain, with remaining parts taken from reference TRBV5-1 and TRBJ2-7, reads KAGVTQTPRYLIKTRGQQVTLSCSPISGHRSVSWYQQTPGQGLQFLFEYFSETQRNKGNFPGRFSGRQFSNSRSEMNVSTLELGDSALYLCASSLTVGLAGGEQYFGPGTRLTVT.

The rearrangement uses TRBV5-8 and TRBJ1-1; D possibly corresponds to TRBD1 (6 bases). With 4 bases removed from V and 6 bases from J, the gap between germline ends came to 22 bases. The V gene's germline CDR1 is SGHTS and CDR2 YDEGEE. CDR3 length: 16 amino acids. DNA for the CDR3: TGTGCCAGCAGCCAGGGGCTACAGGGACTGGGGGCTGAAGCTTTCTTT. This encodes CASSQGLQGLGAEAFF. The full variable domain, in which reference TRBV5-8 and TRBJ1-1 provide the parts outside the CDR3, is EAGVTQSPTHLIKTRGQQATLRCSPISGHTSVYWYQQALGLGLQFLLWYDEGEERNRGNFPPRFSGRQFPNYSSELNVNALELEDSALYLCASSQGLQGLGAEAFFGQGTRLTVV.

The chain employs TRBV3-1 (or the pseudogene TRBV3-2) and TRBJ2-5; possible D gene TRBD2, 6 bases. The V end was cut by 1 base, the J end by 3 bases, with 12 bases between. The CDR3 spans 15 residues. Germline V gene data show CDR1 as LGHDT and CDR2 as YNNKEL (reference sequence). The CDR3 region has the DNA TGTGCCAGCAGCCAAGGGCTAGCGACAGAAGAGACCCAGTACTTC. The encoded protein is CASSQGLATEETQYF.

The rearrangement uses TRBV28 and TRBJ2-1; 15 nucleotides line up with TRBD2. With 5 bases clipped from V and 7 bases from J, the junction kept 15 bases outside the gene matches. Germline CDR1 MDHEN, CDR2 SYDVKM. The CDR3 covers 19 residues. The DNA of the CDR3 is TGTGCCAGCAGTCGCCCTTCGGGACTAGCGGGAGGAGTGGAAAATGAGCAGTTCTTC. Amino acid sequence: CASSRPSGLAGGVENEQFF.

In this sample, this clone turned up once. The V gene is TRBV21-1, the J gene TRBJ1-1. TRBV21-1 is listed as a pseudogene. The CDR3 totals 14 residues. The CDR3 DNA sequence: TGTGCCAGCAGCGGTAGGGATCCGAACACTGAAGCTTTCTTT. The encoded protein is CASSGRDPNTEAFF.